This T cell receptor (beta chain) was recorded in a study of identical twins. A single record per CDR3 protein comes from TCRdb applying MiXCR to the 5' RACE reads. The sample records a few hundred thousand distinct CDR3 sequences, 9.6% being singletons. Germline CDR1 LGHDT, CDR2 YNNKEL (reference sequence). The CDR3 consists of 14 residues. V was pared by 5 bases and J by 3 bases, with 4 bases of the junction left unmatched. A few counts support this clonotype. The sample also formed part of further work on yellow fever vaccine responses in identical twins.

The sequence derives from a woman younger than 30 in good health. The sample taken for sequencing was PBMCs. V usage is TRBV3-1 and J usage is TRBJ1-1; 9 positions match TRBD1. The CDR3 nucleotides read TGTGCCAGCAGCTCACAGGGGGCCTACACTGAAGCTTTCTTT. Amino acid sequence: CASSSQGAYTEAFF.